The 27 T cell receptor beta chains below were found in one sample sequenced in a study of control samples from healthy donors and cancer patients. Sequencing used immunoSEQ multiplex PCR; TCRdb keeps in-frame clones, though not all of them. This sample has roughly 100,000 clones, with roughly 92% found just once. Sequencing used blood. The origin of the receptors is a human donor in good health. The donor label of this sample is uncertain.

This chain connects TRBV2 to TRBJ2-7; D is tentatively TRBD1 or TRBD2 (5 bases each). Trimming pared 10 bases from V and 3 bases from J, leaving 19 bases between. Germline V gene lookup returns CDR1 SNHLY and CDR2 FYNNEI. The CDR3 is made up of 14 amino acids. The DNA of the CDR3 is TGTGCCACAGGACCGGGACCGGGTGTCTACGAGCAGTACGTC. This sequence encodes CATGPGPGVYEQYV.

This clone was seen only once. This chain connects TRBV10-3 to TRBJ2-3; 8 nucleotides line up with TRBD1. V was clipped by 7 bases and J by 1 base; unmatched bases: 4. The V gene's germline CDR1 is ENHRY and CDR2 SYGVKD. This CDR3 contains 14 residues. The CDR3 nucleotides are TGTGCCATCACCCCGGGACAGGGCACAGATACGCAGTATTTT. Protein: CAITPGQGTDTQYF.

The chain has TRBV28 and TRBJ1-2; tentative D call: TRBD1 (6 bases). V shed 7 bases and J shed 4 bases, with 13 bases lying between them. Per germline, CDR1 MDHEN and CDR2 SYDVKM. The CDR3 runs to 13 residues. Written as DNA, the CDR3 is TGTGCCAGCACCCCTCGGGGGCCCTATGGCTACACCTTC. It codes for CASTPRGPYGYTF.

This sequence joins TRBV5-1 and TRBJ1-4; D is perhaps TRBD1 (6 bases). CDR3 length equals 15 residues. The ends were cut back, 4 bases at V and 0 bases at J, with 10 bases in the middle. Germline loops: CDR1 SGHRS, CDR2 YFSETQ. The CDR3 loop is CASSPGHTTNEKLFF. The CDR3 nucleotides read TGCGCCAGCAGCCCGGGACATACAACTAATGAAAAACTGTTTTTT.

The genes are TRBV18 and TRBJ1-1; TRBD1 matches at 7 bases. The CDR3 contains 14 residues. The J segment lost 4 bases and the V segment lost 3 bases, leaving 5 bases of the junction unmatched. Looked up from germline, CDR1 is KGHSH and CDR2 is LQKENI. This CDR3 reads CASSPDRVSTEAFF. The CDR3 bases are TGTGCCAGCTCACCTGACAGGGTGTCCACTGAAGCTTTCTTT.

The chain combines TRBV5-6 with TRBJ2-7; 9 bases fit TRBD2. The CDR3 contains 19 residues. Germline-derived CDR1 and CDR2 are SGHDT and YYEEEE. Unmatched junction bases numbered 19, after V lost 4 bases and J lost 2 bases. As DNA, the CDR3 is TGTGCCAGCAGCCCGCCGATAGGAAGCGGGGGGCTACAGGCCTACGAGCAGTACTTC. Protein: CASSPPIGSGGLQAYEQYF.

The genes are TRBV10-3 and TRBJ2-7, with D possibly being TRBD1 or TRBD2 (6 bases each). Germline V gives CDR1 ENHRY, CDR2 SYGVKD. V was cut by 0 bases and J by 5 bases, with 17 bases left in between. CDR3 length equals 16 residues. The CDR3 DNA is TGTGCCATCAGTGAGTCGAGCTCCGGGGGCGCCGACGAGCAGTACTTC. This sequence encodes CAISESSSGGADEQYF.

The rearrangement joins TRBV6-5 to TRBJ1-2, with TRBD1 matching over 8 bases. CDR1 and CDR2 from the germline V gene are MNHEY and SVGAGI. J gave up 6 bases and V 6 bases, and 0 bases lay outside the gene matches. This CDR3 comprises 11 residues. This CDR3 is CASRTGDGYTF. In nucleotides, the CDR3 is TGTGCCAGCAGGACAGGGGATGGCTACACCTTC.

The chain uses TRBV3-1 (or the pseudogene TRBV3-2) and TRBJ2-7; either TRBD1 or TRBD2 may supply D (7 bases each). Trimming pared 1 base from V and 9 bases from J, leaving 16 bases between. CDR1 and CDR2 (germline): LGHDT, YNNKEL (reference sequence). The CDR3 runs to 14 residues. CDR3 in DNA: TGTGCCAGCAGCCAAGCCTACAGGGGAGGGGGGCAGTACTTC. Translating it yields CASSQAYRGGGQYF.

The V gene is TRBV19, the J gene TRBJ1-1; 9 nucleotides agree with TRBD1. Germline V gene sequence: CDR1 LNHDA, CDR2 SQIVND (reference sequence). Germline trimming cut 5 bases from V and 2 bases from J; bases unmatched to any gene: 6. The CDR3 contains 15 residues. CDR3 sequence: CASSVTGGKNTEAFF. CDR3 sequence (DNA): TGTGCCAGTAGTGTGACAGGGGGTAAAAACACTGAAGCTTTCTTT.

V is TRBV19 and J is TRBJ2-5; 8 nucleotides agree with TRBD1. The J segment lost 3 bases and the V segment lost 6 bases, leaving 3 bases of the junction unmatched. CDR1 and CDR2 from the germline V gene are LNHDA and SQIVND (reference sequence). This CDR3 spans 13 amino acids. CDR3 nucleotides: TGTGCCAGTAGCACGACAGGGGAAGAGACCCAGTACTTC. This translates into CASSTTGEETQYF. The entire variable domain, with the rest obtained from reference TRBV19 and TRBJ2-5, is as follows: DGGITQSPKYLFRKEGQNVTLSCEQNLNHDAMYWYRQDPGQGLRLIYYSQIVNDFQKGDIAEGYSVSREKKESFPLTVTSAQKNPTAFYLCASSTTGEETQYFGPGTRLLVL.

J is TRBJ1-5 and V is TRBV2; D is ambiguous. CDR3 size: 12 residues. The V end was cut by 6 bases, the J end by 4 bases, with 7 bases between. Germline V gene data show CDR1 as SNHLY and CDR2 as FYNNEI. Written as DNA, the CDR3 is TGTGCCAGCAGGGGCCATAATCAGCCCCAGCATTTT. It specifies CASRGHNQPQHF.

This clone was detected only once. V and J are TRBV14 and TRBJ2-3; no reliable D call. V was shortened by 4 bases and J by 10 bases, with 12 bases between the two germline ends. In germline, CDR1 is SGHDN, CDR2 FVKESK. The length of the CDR3 is 12 residues. CDR3 protein: CASSPVVCAQYF. CDR3 DNA sequence: TGTGCCAGCAGCCCTGTGGTTTGCGCGCAGTATTTT.

The rearrangement joins TRBV28 to TRBJ1-2; 7 positions agree with TRBD1. The germline CDR1 and CDR2 sequences are MDHEN and SYDVKM. The CDR3 consists of 14 residues. V lost 8 bases to trimming and J lost 7 bases; unmatched junction nucleotides: 13. CDR3 in amino acids: CASDKGAGHVGYTF. The CDR3 DNA is TGTGCCAGCGACAAGGGGGCTGGCCATGTTGGCTACACCTTC.

V is TRBV19 and J is TRBJ2-3, with D unclear. Germline loops: CDR1 LNHDA, CDR2 SQIVND (reference sequence). Trimming took off 2 bases at V and 6 bases at J, with 21 bases between the two ends. This CDR3 region has 17 residues. CDR3 protein: CASSISQSRFVSDTQYF. The CDR3 DNA reads TGTGCCAGTAGTATATCCCAGTCTAGATTCGTTTCGGATACGCAGTATTTT.

With regard to this clone: One end of the junction is discordant with germline, which a read error may explain. The same CDR3 also results from other DNA sequences found in this sample. The chain uses TRBV14 and TRBJ1-1; TRBD1 aligns across 7 bases. Per the germline V gene, CDR1 is SGHDN and CDR2 is FVKESK. This CDR3 has 13 amino acids. The DNA of the CDR3 is TGTGCCAGTAGCCAAGCATTAGGACAGGTAGCTTTCTTT. This codes for CASSQALGQVAFF.

The rearrangement uses TRBV23-1 and TRBJ1-2; 9 nucleotides line up with TRBD1. TRBV23-1 qualifies as an ORF whose function is uncertain. V was clipped by 4 bases and J by 2 bases; unmatched bases: 8. The CDR3 is 16 amino acids. This chain's CDR3 is CASSRGQGVSNYGYTF. CDR3 coding DNA: TGCGCCAGCAGTCGGGGACAGGGAGTCTCCAACTATGGCTACACCTTC.

CDR3 sequence (DNA): TGTGCCAGCAAACTATCTAGCGGGGGCGCAGATACGCAGTATTTT. It translates to CASKLSSGGADTQYF. V gene TRBV6-4 combines with J gene TRBJ2-3; TRBD2 matches 10 bases. The V and J ends lost 7 bases and 4 bases, in that order; junction bases with no gene match: 8. Germline V gives CDR1 MRHNA, CDR2 SNTAGT. The CDR3 runs to 15 residues.

The rearrangement uses TRBV29-1 and TRBJ1-1; D unclear. Trimming removed 5 bases at V and 1 base at J, with 11 bases between. The germline V gene encodes CDR1 SQVTM and CDR2 ANQGSEA. This CDR3 is built from 13 residues. The CDR3 DNA sequence: TGCAGCGTTTCGGCTGGGCAGAACACTGAAGCTTTCTTT. Translating gives CSVSAGQNTEAFF.

The chain employs TRBV10-3 and TRBJ1-1, with D hard to call. Deletions cut 4 bases from V and 0 bases from J, with 6 bases between. This CDR3 contains 13 residues. From germline, CDR1 is ENHRY and CDR2 SYGVKD. The CDR3 loop reads CAISGGMNTEAFF. CDR3 in DNA: TGTGCCATCAGTGGCGGGATGAACACTGAAGCTTTCTTT.

The chain joins TRBV11-2 to TRBJ2-5, with TRBD2 matching 7 bases. This CDR3 has 15 residues. Germline CDR1 SGHAT, CDR2 FQNNGV. V shed 6 bases and J 5 bases; nucleotides not matched to a gene: 12. CDR3 loop: CASSPPSGALETQYF. CDR3 in DNA: TGTGCCAGCAGTCCACCAAGCGGGGCCCTGGAGACCCAGTACTTC. Full variable domain (missing parts from reference TRBV11-2 and TRBJ2-5): EAGVAQSPRYKIIEKRQSVAFWCNPISGHATLYWYQQILGQGPKLLIQFQNNGVVDDSQLPKDRFSAERLKGVDSTLKIQPAKLEDSAVYLCASSPPSGALETQYFGPGTRLLVL.

Comment on this clone: A read error may produce the germline difference seen at one junction end. The CDR3 region has the DNA TGTGCCAGCAGCCCCGGACGGACGGACTATGACTACACCTTC. It yields the protein CASSPGRTDYDYTF. The V and J genes are TRBV7-9 and TRBJ1-2; the D is unclear. CDR1 and CDR2 from the germline V gene are SEHNR and FQNEAQ (reference sequence). This CDR3 contains 14 residues.

The chain uses TRBV24-1 and TRBJ1-4; D remains ambiguous. Looked up from germline, CDR1 is KGHDR and CDR2 is SFDVKD. The CDR3 length is 13 residues. Trimming removed 5 bases from V and 5 bases from J, with 8 bases in between. CDR3 loop: CATSGARNEKLFF. In DNA, the CDR3 is TGTGCCACCAGTGGGGCAAGGAATGAAAAACTGTTTTTT.

The genes are TRBV11-2 and TRBJ1-6, with 10 nucleotides matching TRBD1. The germline V gene has CDR1 SGHAT and CDR2 FQNNGV. The CDR3 is 15 amino acids. Trimming took 0 bases from V and 13 from J; bases not matched to a gene: 6. CDR3 DNA sequence: TGTGCCAGCAGCTTAGAGACAGGGGGCACGACCCCCCTCCACTTT. It yields the protein CASSLETGGTTPLHF.

The genes are TRBV6-5 and TRBJ1-5; TRBD1 aligns across 10 bases. This CDR3 contains 15 residues. Per germline, CDR1 MNHEY and CDR2 SVGAGI. The J segment lost 6 bases and the V segment lost 6 bases, leaving 8 bases of the junction unmatched. CDR3 nucleotide sequence: TGTGCCAGCAGGGGTGGGGGACAGGGGTCTCAGCCCCAGCATTTT. Encoded protein: CASRGGGQGSQPQHF.

The V gene is TRBV27, the J gene TRBJ2-3; D call uncertain. The CDR3 spans 16 residues. Per germline, CDR1 MNHEY and CDR2 SMNVEV (reference sequence). Trimming took off 5 bases at V and 2 bases at J, with 17 bases between the two ends. The CDR3 region is CASSLQDPPLTDTQYF. CDR3 DNA: TGTGCCAGCAGTCTCCAGGATCCTCCCCTCACAGATACGCAGTATTTT.

The rearrangement joins TRBV6-5 to TRBJ1-5; D call uncertain. The germline CDR1 and CDR2 sequences are MNHEY and SVGAGI. This CDR3 region has 12 residues. V was trimmed by 5 bases and J by 1 base, leaving 3 bases between them. In DNA form, the CDR3 reads TGTGCCAGCAGTATGAGCAATCAGCCCCAGCATTTT. Encoded protein: CASSMSNQPQHF.